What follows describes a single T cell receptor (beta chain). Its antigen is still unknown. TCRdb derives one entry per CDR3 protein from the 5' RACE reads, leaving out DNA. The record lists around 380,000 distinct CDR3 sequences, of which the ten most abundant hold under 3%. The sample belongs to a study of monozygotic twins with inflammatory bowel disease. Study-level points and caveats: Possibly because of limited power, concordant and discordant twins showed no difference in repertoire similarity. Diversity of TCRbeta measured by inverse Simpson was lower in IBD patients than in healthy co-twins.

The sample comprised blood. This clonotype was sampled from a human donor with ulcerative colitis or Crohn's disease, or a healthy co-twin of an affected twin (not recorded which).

The CDR3 protein is CAIRGAGQGVGPDTQYF. This chain links TRBV10-3 with TRBJ2-3; TCRdb's D call of TRBD1 is untestable without DNA. Germline loops: CDR1 ENHRY, CDR2 SYGVKD. The CDR3 runs 17 residues.